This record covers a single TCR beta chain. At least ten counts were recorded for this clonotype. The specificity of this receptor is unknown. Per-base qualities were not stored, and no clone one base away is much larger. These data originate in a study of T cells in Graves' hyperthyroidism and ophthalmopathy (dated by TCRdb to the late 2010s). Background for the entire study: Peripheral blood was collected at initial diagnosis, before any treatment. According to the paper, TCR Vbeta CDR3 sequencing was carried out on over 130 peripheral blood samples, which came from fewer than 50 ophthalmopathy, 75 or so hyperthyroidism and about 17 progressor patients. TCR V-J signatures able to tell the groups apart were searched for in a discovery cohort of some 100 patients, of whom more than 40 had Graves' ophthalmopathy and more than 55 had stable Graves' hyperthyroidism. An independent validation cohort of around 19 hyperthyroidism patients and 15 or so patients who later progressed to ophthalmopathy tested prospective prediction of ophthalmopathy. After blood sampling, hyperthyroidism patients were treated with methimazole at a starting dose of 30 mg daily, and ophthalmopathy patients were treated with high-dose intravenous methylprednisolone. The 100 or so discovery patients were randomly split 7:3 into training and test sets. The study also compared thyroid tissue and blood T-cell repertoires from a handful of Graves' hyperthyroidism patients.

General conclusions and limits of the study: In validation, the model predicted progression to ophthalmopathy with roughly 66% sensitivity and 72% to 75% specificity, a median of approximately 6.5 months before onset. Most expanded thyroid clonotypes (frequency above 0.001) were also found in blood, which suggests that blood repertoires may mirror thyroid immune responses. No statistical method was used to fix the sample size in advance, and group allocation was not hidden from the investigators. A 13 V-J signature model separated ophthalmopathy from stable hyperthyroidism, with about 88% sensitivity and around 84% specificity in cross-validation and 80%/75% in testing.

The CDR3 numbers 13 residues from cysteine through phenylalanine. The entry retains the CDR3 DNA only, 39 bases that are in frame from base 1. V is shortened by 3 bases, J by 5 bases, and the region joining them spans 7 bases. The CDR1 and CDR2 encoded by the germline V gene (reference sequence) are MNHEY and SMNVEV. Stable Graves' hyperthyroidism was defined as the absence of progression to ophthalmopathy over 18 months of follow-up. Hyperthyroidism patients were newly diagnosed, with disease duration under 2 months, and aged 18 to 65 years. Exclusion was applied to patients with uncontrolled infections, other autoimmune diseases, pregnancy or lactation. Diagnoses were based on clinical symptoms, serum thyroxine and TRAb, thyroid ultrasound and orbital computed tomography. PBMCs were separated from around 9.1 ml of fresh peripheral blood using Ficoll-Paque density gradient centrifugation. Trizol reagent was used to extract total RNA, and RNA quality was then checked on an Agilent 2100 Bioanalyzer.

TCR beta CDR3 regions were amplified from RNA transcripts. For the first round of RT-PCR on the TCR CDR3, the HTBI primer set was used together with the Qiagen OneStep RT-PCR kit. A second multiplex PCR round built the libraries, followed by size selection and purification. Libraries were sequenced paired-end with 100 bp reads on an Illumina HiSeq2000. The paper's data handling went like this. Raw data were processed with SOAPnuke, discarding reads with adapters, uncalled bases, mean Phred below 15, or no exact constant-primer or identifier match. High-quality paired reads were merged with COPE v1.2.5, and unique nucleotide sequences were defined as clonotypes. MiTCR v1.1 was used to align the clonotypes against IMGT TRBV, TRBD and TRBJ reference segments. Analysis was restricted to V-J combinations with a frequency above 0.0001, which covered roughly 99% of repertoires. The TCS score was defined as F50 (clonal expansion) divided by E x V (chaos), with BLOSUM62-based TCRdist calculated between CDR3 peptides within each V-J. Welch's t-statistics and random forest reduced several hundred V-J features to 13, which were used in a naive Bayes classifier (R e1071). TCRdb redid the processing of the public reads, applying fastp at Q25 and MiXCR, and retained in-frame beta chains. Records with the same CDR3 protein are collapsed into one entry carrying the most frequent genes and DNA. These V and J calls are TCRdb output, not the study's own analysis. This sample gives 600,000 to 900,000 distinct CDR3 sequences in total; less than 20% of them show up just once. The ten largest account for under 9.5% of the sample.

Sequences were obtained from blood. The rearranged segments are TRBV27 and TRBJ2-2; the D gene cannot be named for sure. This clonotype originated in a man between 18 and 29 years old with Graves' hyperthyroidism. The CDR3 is CASSFPRTGELFF. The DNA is TGTGCCAGCAGTTTCCCCAGAACCGGGGAGCTGTTTTTT.